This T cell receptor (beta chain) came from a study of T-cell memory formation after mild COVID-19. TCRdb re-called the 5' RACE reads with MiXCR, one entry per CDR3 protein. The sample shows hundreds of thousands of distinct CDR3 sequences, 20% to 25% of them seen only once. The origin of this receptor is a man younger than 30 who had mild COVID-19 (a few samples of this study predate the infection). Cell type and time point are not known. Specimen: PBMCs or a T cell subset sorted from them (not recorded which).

CDR3 DNA sequence: TGTGCCAGCATCTTTGCAGATACGCAGTATTTT. Its translation: CASIFADTQYF. The V gene is TRBV12-3 or TRBV12-4, the J gene TRBJ2-3; no reliable D call. The CDR3 extends over 11 amino acids. V lost 7 bases and J 4 bases, leaving 6 bases between the germline ends.